The clone carrying this T cell receptor beta chain appeared a few times. Its antigen is unidentified. The entry originates in a study of lymphopenia after photon versus proton radiotherapy. Study findings and constraints: Survival link was tested only in deceased patients; proton benefit remains a possibility. Proton therapy kept repertoires fairly stable, unlike photons, which gained effector/memory cells. A bigger post-nadir fall in TCR diversity correlated inversely with survival time in deceased patients.

The junction had 3 bases not matched to a gene; V was cut back by 8 bases and J by 3 bases. The CDR3 spans 11 residues. The germline V gene has CDR1 DFQATT and CDR2 SNEGSKA (reference sequence). Sequenced by immunoSEQ multiplex PCR; TCRdb stores in-frame clones only, minus some. The sample carries roughly 22,000 clones, about 84% recorded once. The chain employs TRBV20-1 and TRBJ2-5; 7 nucleotides align to TRBD1. Sequencing was performed on peripheral blood, taken from a patient treated with proton-based radiotherapy. The TCR originated in an older woman with pancreatic cancer. CDR3: CSPGGEETQYF. Written as DNA, the CDR3 is TGCAGTCCAGGGGGAGAAGAGACCCAGTACTTC.